The sequence of this TCR beta chain was determined in a study of shared clonotypes between healthy human individuals (dated by TCRdb to about 2020). With respect to the entire study: A couple of women and a few men aged 18 to 49 years were included in the cohort. To estimate repertoire size and how much clonotype sharing occurs between individuals, the study deeply sequenced the blood TCR repertoires of several healthy adults. To increase sequencing depth and limit assay-specific biases, TCR repertoire library preparation and sequencing were carried out by different laboratories using diverse techniques. Per donor, leukapheresis produced somewhere between about 0.94 and 9 billion PBMCs.

About this clone itself: Its antigen is still unknown. Nothing much larger sits one base from this clone, and base qualities are not available.

What the research found in general, with its limitations: Because the study included only a small number of donors, the genetic and exposure-history diversity represented was limited. Only blood was sampled, and tissue TCR repertoires likely differ from those in blood. Pairwise subsampling led to the expectation that sequencing depth would affect the degree of clonotype sharing among donors.

Donors were healthy HIV-negative adults with no recently reported acute infections or vaccinations. Every donor was a Caucasian adult residing in Nashville, Tennessee, USA. In the unsorted samples, 70 million to 90 million PBMCs were counted, and genomic DNA was extracted using the QIAamp DNA Blood Mini kit. After blood collection by leukapheresis, PBMCs were isolated using Ficoll-Histopaque density gradient centrifugation and then cryopreserved in the vapor phase of liquid nitrogen. TCR CDR3 regions were amplified from genomic DNA by multiplex PCR using the deep immunoSEQ assay. For each cell subset, the extracted genomic DNA was distributed evenly across all wells of several immunoSEQ 96-well plates, and each plate served as one replicate. Each replicate PCR for unsorted PBMC received roughly 300 ng genomic DNA, equal to about 30,000 T cell genomes. Unsorted PBMC genomic DNA was sequenced across ten immunoSEQ deep assay plates. Purified libraries were quantified with a Qubit 3.0 fluorometer, sized on a Bioanalyzer 2100, and re-quantified with the KAPA Library Quantification kit. Every immunoSEQ 96-well plate was sequenced on a dedicated single-read 150-cycle Illumina NextSeq 550 flow cell. In the paper's pipeline: Because the immunoSEQ output held only junctional sequences and lacked quality scores, the filtering could not match the filtering applied to full-length reads. To assign V/J genes and CDR3, sequences were annotated against IMGT germline references using PyIR, a Python wrapper for IgBLAST v1.9. Reads were removed for weak V/J assignments (E-value above 1e-6), missing CDR3, stop codons, out-of-frame junctions, or ambiguous translated residues. V3J clonotypes were defined as sequences sharing the same inferred V gene, J gene, and CDR3 amino acid sequence. Percentage overlap between repertoires was computed as shared unique clonotypes divided by the size of the smaller repertoire. Three approaches were used to assess repertoire richness: RTK rarefaction, the Chao1 estimator, and Recon v2.1 estimates of unobserved clonotypes. The source is immuneACCESS, and TCRdb retained only in-frame sequences with V and J called. Part of the clones is not carried over; for the studies checked, unresolved V genes explain less than half of this, and the remainder is unexplained. V and J calls and clone size are given by that table; D and trimming were obtained from the DNA. The sample records about 470,000 clones, around 75% of which are singletons. The ten largest clones add up to about 12% of the sample.

V is shortened by 6 bases, J by 0 bases, and the region joining them spans 12 bases. CDR1 and CDR2 are drawn from the germline V gene: SGHDT, YYEEEE. The CDR3 runs 14 amino acids, cysteine and phenylalanine included. Only the CDR3 portion is preserved as DNA: 42 bases, with reading frame beginning at the first base. The clonotype originates from a woman in her 40s in good health. Some clones in this sample may be carry-over from other donors' samples. The rearranged segments are TRBV5-6 and TRBJ1-1, with an unclear D gene assignment. The sample taken for sequencing was PBMCs. The DNA sequence follows: TGTGCCAGCAACCGGGGAGGCTTGAACACTGAAGCTTTCTTT. It specifies CASNRGGLNTEAFF.